The present T cell receptor (beta chain) was sequenced within a study of CD8+ T cells in alopecia areata listed by TCRdb under 2018. For the wider study: Treated patients were enrolled in an open-label pilot trial of oral tofacitinib at 5 to 10 mg twice daily for moderate-to-severe alopecia areata. Patients on tofacitinib were biopsied at baseline and after 4 and 24 weeks of treatment, and several of the patients also had a later scalp biopsy. Scalp clonality was compared among normal scalp (n=4), patchy alopecia areata scalp (n=8), and alopecia totalis/universalis scalp (n=8). In treated patients, disease severity was measured using the SALT score, which gives the percentage of scalp surface area affected. The RNA source kit depended on sample type: the PAXgene miRNA kit for fixed scalp, the miRNeasy kit for PBMCs, and the RNeasy kit for mouse skin. immunoSEQ multiplex PCR using 35 Vbeta forward primers and 13 Jbeta reverse primers was used to amplify TCRbeta CDR3 regions. To study T cell clonal expansion in alopecia areata, the researchers applied high-throughput TCRbeta sequencing to both the C3H/HeJ mouse model and human patients. Patients stayed on tofacitinib for 6 to 18 months and then had 6 months of follow-up off drug so that delayed response and recurrence could be assessed. On the human side, TCRbeta sequencing was run on scalp tissue and on sorted CD4+ and CD8+ peripheral blood T cells from healthy controls and from alopecia areata patients with either patchy or totalis/universalis disease.

The CDR3 has 12 amino acids, counting the end cysteine and phenylalanine. Solely the CDR3 DNA is kept, with 36 bases framed from the first base. V was cut back by 3 bases and J by 3 bases, leaving a gap of 6 bases between them. The germline V gene specifies WSHSY as CDR1 and SAAADI as CDR2. As for this clone: Its target antigen remains unknown. No base-level quality is on record; no much larger clone is a single base apart.

The receptor library was made with the immunoSEQ multiplex PCR assay. RNA was extracted from all samples and reverse transcribed into cDNA, which served as template for TCR sequencing. First-strand cDNA was synthesized using SuperScript III with a 2:1 mix of oligo-dT and random hexamers. A synthetic immune receptor repertoire was used to gauge amplification bias, and whatever bias remained was removed computationally. As for the original processing: Raw reads were preprocessed for error removal, and CDR3 was defined according to IMGT conventions as running from the conserved cysteine to phenylalanine. To get clonality, Shannon entropy was normalized by log2 of the number of productive unique TCRs and the result was subtracted from 1. Whether each scalp clone was CD4 or CD8 was inferred by checking scalp TCRbeta sequences against the CD4 and CD8 repertoires from sorted blood. TCRdb re-hosts the immuneACCESS table, in-frame sequences only. Its copies lack some clones; in the studies checked, an unresolved V gene accounts for under half of them, and the cause for the rest is not known. V, J and clone size are those of that table, while D and trimming were read from the DNA. For this sample there are under 130,000 clones; about nine tenths appear just once. The leading ten clones occupy around 10% of the sample.

The treatment or condition label here, explained by the study, means: oral pan-JAK inhibitor, 5-10 mg twice daily. Peripheral blood and lesional scalp punch biopsies were obtained from patients with alopecia areata. After PBMCs were isolated by density centrifugation and stained for CD3, CD4 and CD8, a FACSAria was used to sort CD4+ and CD8+ T cells. General conclusions and limits of the study: Because the treated cohort was small and had just a single nonresponder, larger studies are needed to establish links between baseline CD8+ expansion and response. Shared TCR sequences between patients were less evident than in mice, which may be partly attributable to HLA diversity in the patient population. During tofacitinib treatment, many expanded lesional clones stuck around in both scalp and blood, and this persistence may partly explain why relapse happens after treatment is stopped. Tofacitinib significantly lowered scalp clonality and the number of expanded CD8+ clones among the top 100 scalp clones. Unlike mouse skin, which is dominated by gammadelta T cells, normal human skin has resident alphabeta T cells that are also sequenced, and this complicates analysis of the scalp TCR repertoire. Compared with normal scalp, lesional scalp had higher clonality and more expanded CD8+ clones, particularly in alopecia totalis/universalis, a pattern that suggests antigenic drive.

The rearrangement joined TRBV10-2 to TRBJ2-7, with no confident D gene call. The specimen was CD8+ T cells sorted from blood, collected between weeks 30 and 35, from a patient treated with tofacitinib. The TCR originated in a human donor with alopecia areata. The nucleotide sequence is given as TGCGCCAGCAGTGAAGGCGACTACGAGCAGTACTTC. Translation gives CASSEGDYEQYF.